This entry lists 29 T cell receptor beta chains sequenced from one sample in a study of blood T cell repertoires in COVID-19 (dated by TCRdb to about 2020). Receptor libraries were prepared by the immunoSEQ multiplex PCR assay. TCRdb provides this immuneACCESS table in a form limited to in-frame rearrangements. Some clones are lacking; in checked studies, under half of them reflect an unresolved V gene, and why the rest are absent is not known. The sample table lists roughly 160,000 clones, more than 85% of them with a count of one. Together, the top ten hold approximately 0.62% of the sample. The specimen was peripheral blood. The receptors shown here come from a man in his 60s with COVID-19, enrolled during active disease.

The chain uses TRBV27 and TRBJ1-1, with 8 bases fitting TRBD1. The CDR3 length is 15 residues. CDR1 is MNHEY and CDR2 is SMNVEV in the germline V gene (reference sequence). J lost 3 bases, V lost 5 bases, and 8 bases had no gene match. The CDR3 DNA sequence: TGTGCCAGCAGTCTAGGGGACAGGCGCGACACTGAAGCTTTCTTT. It specifies CASSLGDRRDTEAFF.

The chain joins TRBV3-1 (or the pseudogene TRBV3-2) to TRBJ2-5; 8 bases map to TRBD2. Per germline, CDR1 LGHDT and CDR2 YNNKEL (reference sequence). The CDR3 is made up of 14 amino acids. V shed 3 bases and J 6 bases; nucleotides not matched to a gene: 6. The CDR3 DNA reads TGTGCCAGCAGCCACGGGAGGGGTCGGAAGACCCAGTACTTC. This encodes CASSHGRGRKTQYF.

This rearrangement joins TRBV7-8 to TRBJ1-2, with 8 bases fitting TRBD1. Germline assignment: CDR1 SGHVS and CDR2 FQNEAQ. With 2 bases clipped from V and 7 bases from J, the junction kept 6 bases outside the gene matches. The CDR3 runs to 14 residues. The CDR3 nucleotides are TGTGCCAGCAGCTTACAGGGGGCGATTTTTGGCTACACCTTC. Amino acid sequence: CASSLQGAIFGYTF.

This chain uses TRBV10-3 with TRBJ2-2, with 7 bases lining up with TRBD1. Looked up from germline, CDR1 is ENHRY and CDR2 is SYGVKD. Unmatched junction bases numbered 11, after V lost 6 bases and J lost 7 bases. The CDR3 is made up of 15 amino acids. The CDR3 spells CAIRTYDRAGGELFF. The DNA for the CDR3 is TGTGCCATCAGAACCTACGACAGGGCGGGCGGGGAGCTGTTTTTT.

This chain joins TRBV9 and TRBJ2-1; 13 nucleotides align to TRBD2. Germline CDR1 is SGDLS and CDR2 is YYNGEE. The CDR3 is made up of 16 amino acids. With 6 bases clipped from V and 9 bases from J, the junction kept 12 bases outside the gene matches. For the CDR3, the DNA is TGTGCCAGCACTCATACTAGCGGGGGGGACCTAACTGAGCAGTTCTTC. Translation: CASTHTSGGDLTEQFF.

The V gene is TRBV5-1, the J gene TRBJ2-3; TRBD2 matches 9 bases. V was clipped by 6 bases and J by 2 bases; unmatched bases: 10. Germline V lookup: CDR1 SGHRS, CDR2 YFSETQ. CDR3 length: 16 amino acids. The CDR3 region has the DNA TGCGCCAGCAATCCCATAGCGGGGGCCTTCACAGATACGCAGTATTTT. Translated, it gives CASNPIAGAFTDTQYF.

V gene TRBV27 combines with J gene TRBJ1-4; no clear D gene. V was pared by 5 bases and J by 6 bases, with 16 bases between. CDR1 is MNHEY, CDR2 SMNVEV, per germline (reference sequence). There are 15 residues in the CDR3. CDR3 in amino acids: CASSPRVNGHEKLFF. The CDR3 coding sequence is TGTGCCAGCAGTCCCCGGGTCAATGGTCATGAAAAACTGTTTTTT. The entire variable domain, with the rest obtained from reference TRBV27 and TRBJ1-4, is as follows: EAQVTQNPRYLITVTGKKLTVTCSQNMNHEYMSWYRQDPGLGLRQIYYSMNVEVTDKGDVPEGYKVSRKEKRNFPLILESPSPNQTSLYFCASSPRVNGHEKLFFGSGTQLSVL.

This clone occurred a few times. The V and J genes are TRBV15 and TRBJ2-1; D may be TRBD2 (6 bases). The germline gives CDR1 LNHNV, CDR2 YYDKDF (reference sequence). The CDR3 length is 14 residues. Between the trimmed V and J ends, which lost 1 base and 3 bases, there was a span of 7 bases. In nucleotides, the CDR3 is TGTGCCACCAGCAGAGGCGGGAACTACAATGAGCAGTTCTTC. It yields the protein CATSRGGNYNEQFF.

The chain links TRBV19 to TRBJ2-7, with D possibly being TRBD2 (6 bases). Germline V CDR1 and CDR2: LNHDA, SQIVND (reference sequence). V was trimmed by 7 bases and J by 7 bases, leaving 17 bases between them. The CDR3 is 13 residues long. The chain's CDR3 is CASTTGNRGEQYF. The CDR3 DNA reads TGTGCCAGTACGACGGGAAATCGGGGGGAGCAGTACTTC.

The CDR3 DNA sequence: TGTGCCAGCAGTTTGACGGGGTCTCAGCCCCAGCATTTT. Its translation is CASSLTGSQPQHF. The rearrangement uses TRBV12-3 or TRBV12-4 and TRBJ1-5; D unclear. V was pared by 3 bases and J by 6 bases, with 9 bases between. The CDR3 totals 13 residues.

This clone was seen only once. The chain is built from TRBV6-6 and TRBJ2-1; 10 nucleotides line up with TRBD2. CDR3 length equals 16 residues. The V gene's germline CDR1 is MNHNY and CDR2 SVGAGI (reference sequence). The V gene end was trimmed by 2 bases and the J gene end by 8 bases; junction bases not matched to a gene: 9. The CDR3 is CASSYGLAGASDEQFF. Written as DNA, the CDR3 is TGTGCCAGCAGTTACGGGCTAGCGGGAGCTTCCGATGAGCAGTTCTTC.

The CDR3 reads CASSQDWSQTNEKLFF. For the CDR3, the DNA is TGCGCCAGCAGCCAAGACTGGAGTCAAACTAATGAAAAACTGTTTTTT. The chain recombines TRBV4-3 with TRBJ1-4; D not certain. Germline V gives CDR1 LGHNA, CDR2 YSLEER. The V and J ends lost 0 bases and 1 base respectively, with 9 bases between them. The CDR3 extends over 16 amino acids.

This chain connects TRBV27 to TRBJ1-6; 8 bases are a match to TRBD1. The V gene end was trimmed by 1 base and the J gene end by 10 bases; junction bases not matched to a gene: 3. The length of the CDR3 is 14 residues. Germline CDR1 MNHEY, CDR2 SMNVEV (reference sequence). Here the CDR3 reads CASSLYRGTSPLHF. CDR3 bases: TGTGCCAGCAGTTTATACAGGGGGACATCACCCCTCCACTTT.

The rearrangement uses TRBV5-1 and TRBJ1-4; TRBD1 aligns across 7 bases. The CDR3 totals 15 residues. The J segment lost 8 bases and the V segment lost 0 bases, leaving 7 bases of the junction unmatched. Germline CDR1 reads SGHRS; CDR2 reads YFSETQ. The CDR3 region has the DNA TGCGCCAGCAGCTTGGTTGGGACAGTCGAGGAAAAACTGTTTTTT. Translated: CASSLVGTVEEKLFF.

The gene calls are TRBV19 and TRBJ1-6; D may be TRBD1 (6 bases). V was trimmed by 6 bases and J by 0 bases, leaving 9 bases between them. This CDR3 has 15 residues. Germline assignment: CDR1 LNHDA and CDR2 SQIVND (reference sequence). The CDR3 DNA is TGTGCCAGTAGACGGGACACCTCCTATAATTCACCCCTCCACTTT. Its protein is CASRRDTSYNSPLHF.

This chain joins TRBV18 and TRBJ1-2; D perhaps matches TRBD1 (5 bases). Germline CDR1 reads KGHSH; CDR2 reads LQKENI. The CDR3 runs 14 residues. V was trimmed by 3 bases and J by 5 bases, leaving 13 bases between them. The DNA of the CDR3 is TGTGCCAGCTCACCGGAGGGGTCAGTTTATGGCTACACCTTC. Its translation: CASSPEGSVYGYTF.

This chain connects TRBV6-2 or TRBV6-3 to TRBJ2-1, with 13 bases fitting TRBD2. The V and J ends lost 5 bases and 4 bases, in that order; junction bases with no gene match: 11. Germline V CDR1 and CDR2: MNHEY, SVGEGT. The CDR3 is 18 amino acids. CDR3 loop: CASSTKGLAGPRYNEQFF. The CDR3 bases are TGTGCCAGCAGTACGAAGGGACTAGCGGGACCCCGATACAATGAGCAGTTCTTC.

As to this clone: Different DNA sequences within this sample yield the same CDR3. The rearrangement joins TRBV5-1 to TRBJ1-1; D is possibly TRBD1 (5 bases). CDR1 is SGHRS and CDR2 is YFSETQ in the germline V gene. The CDR3 is 13 residues long. The ends were cut back, 7 bases at V and 2 bases at J, with 12 bases in the middle. The CDR3 here is CASRGRLNTEAFF. In DNA form, the CDR3 reads TGCGCCAGCCGGGGGAGGCTAAACACTGAAGCTTTCTTT.

This clone is a singleton in its sample. The genes are TRBV6-5 and TRBJ1-5, with D possibly TRBD1 on 5 matching bases. The CDR3 covers 15 residues. Germline CDR1 and CDR2: MNHEY and SVGAGI. The V end was cut by 4 bases, the J end by 0 bases, with 10 bases between. CDR3 sequence reads: CASSLGPYSNQPQHF. CDR3 sequence (DNA): TGTGCCAGCAGTTTGGGGCCCTATAGCAATCAGCCCCAGCATTTT.

The rearrangement uses TRBV6-5 and TRBJ1-5; D not resolved. CDR1 MNHEY and CDR2 SVGAGI come from the germline V gene. Between the trimmed V and J ends, which lost 5 bases and 0 bases, there was a span of 11 bases. The CDR3 covers 15 residues. The CDR3 DNA reads TGTGCCAGCAGTCCCGGGTCTTTTAGCAATCAGCCCCAGCATTTT. It codes for CASSPGSFSNQPQHF.

The chain couples TRBV9 to TRBJ2-1; 9 bases map to TRBD2. Losses at the gene ends were 0 bases for V and 6 bases for J; bases not matched to a gene: 4. The CDR3 covers 15 residues. The germline CDR1 and CDR2 sequences are SGDLS and YYNGEE. The chain's CDR3 is CASSVVLAGLNEQFF. The CDR3 DNA is TGTGCCAGCAGCGTAGTGCTAGCGGGACTCAATGAGCAGTTCTTC.

In this sample, this clone turned up once. The genes are TRBV28 and TRBJ1-3; 7 nucleotides align to TRBD1. The CDR3 covers 17 residues. After removal of 4 bases from V and 3 bases from J, the junction contained 12 bases not matched to a gene. CDR1 and CDR2 (germline): MDHEN, SYDVKM. The CDR3 DNA follows: TGTGCCAGCAGTTATCTTTCTACAGGGGTGGGTGGAAACACCATATATTTT. Translated: CASSYLSTGVGGNTIYF.

V gene TRBV24-1 combines with J gene TRBJ1-3, with 7 bases lining up with TRBD1. The CDR3 is 15 residues long. Looked up from germline, CDR1 is KGHDR and CDR2 is SFDVKD. V was pared by 3 bases and J by 4 bases, with 5 bases of the junction left unmatched. The CDR3 loop is CATSDPGQQGNTIYF. DNA for the CDR3: TGTGCCACCAGTGATCCGGGACAGCAAGGAAACACCATATATTTT.

V is TRBV5-4 and J is TRBJ2-6; 9 nucleotides agree with TRBD1. V was clipped by 3 bases and J by 1 base; unmatched bases: 5. Per germline, CDR1 SGHNT and CDR2 YYREEE (reference sequence). The length of the CDR3 is 17 residues. Here the CDR3 DNA reads TGTGCCAGCAGCTCAGGGACAGGGAGTTCTGGGGCCAACGTCCTGACTTTC. The encoded protein is CASSSGTGSSGANVLTF.

This clone was recorded only once. Other DNA sequences within the sample encode an identical CDR3. The chain carries TRBV24-1 and TRBJ1-2; 7 positions agree with TRBD1. V dropped 2 bases and J dropped 8; count of bases not matched to a gene: 1. The V gene's germline CDR1 is KGHDR and CDR2 SFDVKD. CDR3 length equals 12 residues. The CDR3 DNA reads TGTGCCACCAGTGATTGGACAGGAGGCTACACCTTC. Its protein product is CATSDWTGGYTF.

This clone showed up just once. The chain has TRBV7-2 and TRBJ1-1, with D maybe TRBD1 (6 bases). There are 18 residues in the CDR3. Trimming took off 1 base at V and 5 bases at J, with 23 bases between the two ends. Germline V gives CDR1 SGHTA, CDR2 FQGNSA. CDR3 DNA: TGTGCCAGCAGCTTAGTTGGAGCCCGTTCAGGGGTTGGGACTGAAGCTTTCTTT. This encodes CASSLVGARSGVGTEAFF.

The chain recombines TRBV30 with TRBJ1-1, with D unclear. CDR3 length: 12 amino acids. The V and J ends lost 0 bases and 10 bases respectively, with 12 bases between them. CDR1 is GTSNPN, CDR2 SVGIG, per germline (reference sequence). CDR3 nucleotide sequence: TGTGCCTGGAGTGTAGCCGGGGTTGGAGCTTTCTTT. Residues: CAWSVAGVGAFF.

The chain links TRBV7-3 to TRBJ1-1; tentatively, D is TRBD1 (5 bases). CDR1 SGHTA and CDR2 FQGTGA come from the germline V gene. V gave up 6 bases and J gave up 4 bases, with 15 bases separating them. The CDR3 consists of 14 residues. The CDR3 spells CASRVTGLSTEAFF. The CDR3 DNA reads TGTGCCAGCAGGGTCACAGGTTTGAGCACTGAAGCTTTCTTT.

This chain uses TRBV27 with TRBJ2-7; 7 bases match TRBD1. CDR3 length: 14 residues. Germline loops: CDR1 MNHEY, CDR2 SMNVEV (reference sequence). V lost 6 bases to trimming and J lost 0 bases; unmatched junction nucleotides: 5. The CDR3 reads CASRYYRGSYEQYF. The DNA of the CDR3 is TGTGCCAGCAGGTACTACAGGGGCTCCTACGAGCAGTACTTC.